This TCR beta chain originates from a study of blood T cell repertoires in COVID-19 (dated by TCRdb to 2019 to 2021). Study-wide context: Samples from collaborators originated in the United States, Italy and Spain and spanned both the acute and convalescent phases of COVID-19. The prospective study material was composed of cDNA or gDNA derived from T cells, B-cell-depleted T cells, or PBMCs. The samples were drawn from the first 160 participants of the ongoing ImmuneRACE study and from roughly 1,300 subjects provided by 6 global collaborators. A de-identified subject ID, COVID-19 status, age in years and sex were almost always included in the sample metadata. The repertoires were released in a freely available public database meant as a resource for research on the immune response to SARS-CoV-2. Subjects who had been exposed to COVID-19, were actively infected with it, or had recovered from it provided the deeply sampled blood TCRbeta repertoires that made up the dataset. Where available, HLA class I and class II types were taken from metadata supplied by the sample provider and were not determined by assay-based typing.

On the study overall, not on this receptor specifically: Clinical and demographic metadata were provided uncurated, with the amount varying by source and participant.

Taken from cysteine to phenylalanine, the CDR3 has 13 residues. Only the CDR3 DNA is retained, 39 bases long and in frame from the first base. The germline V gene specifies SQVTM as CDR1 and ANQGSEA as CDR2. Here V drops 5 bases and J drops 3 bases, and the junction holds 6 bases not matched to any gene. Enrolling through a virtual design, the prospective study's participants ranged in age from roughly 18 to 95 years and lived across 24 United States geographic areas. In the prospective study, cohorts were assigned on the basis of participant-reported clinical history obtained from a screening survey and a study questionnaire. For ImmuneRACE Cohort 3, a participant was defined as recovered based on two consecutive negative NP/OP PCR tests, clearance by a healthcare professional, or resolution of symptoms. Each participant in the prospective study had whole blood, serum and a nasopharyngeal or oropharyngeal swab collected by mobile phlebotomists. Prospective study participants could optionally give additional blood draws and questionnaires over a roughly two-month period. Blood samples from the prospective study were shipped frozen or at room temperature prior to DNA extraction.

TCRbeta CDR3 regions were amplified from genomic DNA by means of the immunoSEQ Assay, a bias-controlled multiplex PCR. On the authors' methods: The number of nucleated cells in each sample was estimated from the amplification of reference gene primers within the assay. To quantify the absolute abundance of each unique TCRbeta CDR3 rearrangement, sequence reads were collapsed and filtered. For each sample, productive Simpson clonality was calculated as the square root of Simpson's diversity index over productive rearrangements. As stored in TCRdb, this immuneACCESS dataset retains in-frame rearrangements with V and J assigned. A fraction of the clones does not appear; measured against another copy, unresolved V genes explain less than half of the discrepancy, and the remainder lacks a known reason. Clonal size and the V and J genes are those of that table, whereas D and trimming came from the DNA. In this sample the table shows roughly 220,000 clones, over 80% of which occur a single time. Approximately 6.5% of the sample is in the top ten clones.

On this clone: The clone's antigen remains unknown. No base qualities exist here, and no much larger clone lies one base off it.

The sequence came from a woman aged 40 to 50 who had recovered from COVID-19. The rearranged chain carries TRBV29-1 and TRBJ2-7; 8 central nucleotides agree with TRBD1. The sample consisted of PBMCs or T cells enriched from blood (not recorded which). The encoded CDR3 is CSVQQGGNYEQYF. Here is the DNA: TGCAGCGTTCAACAGGGGGGAAACTACGAGCAGTACTTC.